This is a list of T cell receptor beta chains from one sample in a study of post-analysis software for immune sequencing data. TCRdb recomputed calls from the PCR reads with MiXCR, one row per CDR3 protein. The top ten hold over 4.5% of the sample, which has 650,000 to 850,000 distinct CDR3 sequences, around 46% seen once. The material sequenced was blood. The receptor source for this set is a girl between 10 and 17 years old with multiple sclerosis. Both conserved end residues are part of each CDR3. Fields, in order: J gene, clone size, V gene, D gene, CDR3 length, CDR3 protein, CDR3 DNA. A D gene is named only where the DNA matches it firmly. A clone size is listed for some rows: how often the clone was seen (once, few, many), or a class if it is expanded.

>TRBJ2-7|few|TRBV20-1|NA|13
CSASSPISYEQYF
TGCAGTGCTAGCTCCCCTATCTCCTACGAGCAGTACTTC
>TRBJ2-3|NA|TRBV20-1|NA|15
CSARGSTGGTDTQYF
TGCAGTGCCCGGGGCTCAACCGGGGGCACAGATACGCAGTATTTT
>TRBJ2-7|NA|TRBV3-1|TRBD1|15
CAGSLQAGGQDEQYF
TGTGCCGGCAGCCTCCAGGCAGGGGGTCAGGACGAGCAGTACTTC
>TRBJ1-1|NA|TRBV4-1|TRBD1|14
CASSQDRANTEAFF
TGCGCCAGCAGCCAGGACAGGGCGAACACTGAAGCTTTCTTT
>TRBJ2-7|NA|TRBV10-3|NA|13
CAISGGQAYEQYF
TGTGCCATCAGTGGGGGACAAGCCTACGAGCAGTACTTC
>TRBJ2-7|NA|TRBV7-9|TRBD2|16
CASSLGVGLAPYEQYF
TGTGCCAGCAGCTTAGGGGTGGGACTAGCCCCCTACGAGCAGTACTTC
>TRBJ1-2|NA|TRBV7-9|NA|16
CASSPNGDAFNYGHTF
TGTGCCAGCAGCCCCAACGGGGATGCCTTTAACTATGGCCACACCTTC
>TRBJ1-2|many|TRBV9|NA|15
CASSPSGGGDYGYTF
TGTGCCAGCAGCCCCAGTGGGGGGGGTGACTATGGCTACACCTTC
>TRBJ1-5|once|TRBV28|NA|13
CASPPRSGQPQHF
TGTGCCAGCCCGCCCCGCTCGGGTCAGCCCCAGCATTTT
>TRBJ1-1|few|TRBV12-3/TRBV12-4|NA|14
CASSLATVNTEAFF
TGTGCCAGCAGTTTAGCGACAGTGAACACTGAAGCTTTCTTT
>TRBJ1-2|NA|TRBV3-1|NA|15
CASSQERAMNYGYTF
TGTGCCAGCAGCCAAGAGCGGGCGATGAACTATGGCTACACCTTC
>TRBJ2-1|NA|TRBV20-1|TRBD2|14
CSASGGASYNEQFF
TGCAGTGCTAGCGGGGGGGCCTCCTACAATGAGCAGTTCTTC
>TRBJ1-2|NA|TRBV15|NA|13
CATSMENAYGYTF
TGTGCCACCAGCATGGAGAACGCCTATGGCTACACCTTC
>TRBJ2-1|few|TRBV6-5|TRBD2|15
CASSYSTSGRNRQFF
TGTGCCAGCAGTTACTCGACTAGCGGGAGGAATAGGCAGTTCTTC
>TRBJ2-5|NA|TRBV7-9|TRBD2|13
CASSFREGETQYF
TGTGCCAGCAGCTTCAGGGAGGGGGAGACCCAGTACTTC
>TRBJ2-1|NA|TRBV20-1|TRBD1|15
CSARAPRGSYNEQFF
TGCAGTGCTAGAGCCCCCAGGGGGTCGTACAATGAGCAGTTCTTC
>TRBJ2-1|NA|TRBV5-1|NA|13
CASSLAGDPEQFF
TGCGCCAGCAGCTTGGCGGGAGACCCTGAGCAGTTCTTC
>TRBJ1-2|NA|TRBV6-5|NA|15
CASGSSGLFNYGYTF
TGTGCCAGCGGTTCTTCGGGGCTATTTAACTATGGCTACACCTTC
>TRBJ1-1|NA|TRBV6-6|NA|15
CASSFSGPSNTEAFF
TGTGCCAGCAGCTTCAGCGGGCCTTCGAACACTGAAGCTTTCTTT
>TRBJ2-3|NA|TRBV20-1|NA|11
CSAYPTDTQYF
TGCAGTGCCTACCCCACAGATACGCAGTATTTT
>TRBJ2-2|NA|TRBV2|NA|14
CATNPGKVFGELFF
TGTGCCACCAACCCAGGGAAAGTTTTCGGGGAGCTGTTTTTT
>TRBJ1-4|NA|TRBV9|NA|15
CASSSRAGSNEKLFF
TGTGCCAGCAGCTCGAGGGCAGGCTCGAATGAAAAACTGTTTTTT
>TRBJ2-1|NA|TRBV29-1|TRBD2|14
CSTLTSANYNEQFF
TGCAGCACCCTCACTAGCGCTAACTACAATGAGCAGTTCTTC
>TRBJ1-6|few|TRBV6-2/TRBV6-3|NA|15
CASSYGTDGASPLHF
TGTGCCAGCAGTTACGGTACGGACGGTGCTTCACCCCTCCACTTT
>TRBJ1-1|NA|TRBV14|NA|17
CASSQVQLGTPGTEAFF
TGTGCCAGCAGCCAAGTTCAACTCGGGACGCCGGGCACTGAAGCCTTCTTT
>TRBJ2-5|NA|TRBV6-2/TRBV6-3|NA|14
CASSPRLEQETQYF
TGTGCCAGCAGTCCGAGACTCGAACAAGAGACCCAGTACTTC
>TRBJ2-3|NA|TRBV24-1|NA|13
CATRRTDTDTQYF
TGTGCCACCCGGCGGACAGACACAGATACGCAGTATTTT
>TRBJ1-4|NA|TRBV9|NA|14
CASSASRTDEKLFF
TGTGCCAGCAGCGCCTCCCGGACAGATGAAAAACTGTTTTTT
>TRBJ2-7|NA|TRBV27|NA|14
CASSPHLEGYEQYF
TGTGCCAGCAGTCCCCATCTAGAGGGCTACGAGCAGTACTTC
>TRBJ2-1|NA|TRBV27|TRBD1|12
CASRTGGDEQFF
TGTGCCAGCAGGACAGGGGGAGATGAGCAGTTCTTC
>TRBJ2-2|NA|TRBV10-3|TRBD2|15
CAITPSGGNTGELFF
TGTGCCATCACACCTAGCGGGGGGAACACCGGGGAGCTGTTTTTT
>TRBJ2-7|many|TRBV6-5|TRBD2|12
CASSGGLYEQYF
TGTGCCAGCTCGGGGGGACTATACGAGCAGTACTTC
>TRBJ2-7|few|TRBV4-1|TRBD1|15
CASSQGDRGRYEQYF
TGCGCCAGCAGCCAAGGGGACAGGGGGAGATACGAGCAGTACTTC
>TRBJ2-1|NA|TRBV20-1|NA|16
CSAGTMVASSYNEQFF
TGCAGTGCTGGCACGATGGTAGCAAGCTCCTACAATGAGCAGTTCTTC
>TRBJ2-5|NA|TRBV20-1|TRBD2|14
CSARLAGGPWRQYF
TGCAGTGCTAGACTAGCGGGAGGTCCCTGGAGGCAGTACTTC
>TRBJ1-1|NA|TRBV29-1|TRBD1|13
CSARDRDRGEAFF
TGCAGCGCCCGCGACCGAGACAGGGGTGAAGCTTTCTTT
>TRBJ2-1|NA|TRBV5-5|TRBD2|12
CASGRESNEQFF
TGTGCCAGCGGGAGGGAGAGCAATGAGCAGTTCTTC
>TRBJ2-3|many|TRBV24-1|TRBD1|17
CATSVGQGARRTDTQYF
TGTGCCACCAGTGTGGGCCAGGGGGCACGTCGCACAGATACGCAGTATTTT
>TRBJ2-5|NA|TRBV29-1|NA|11
CSVRAPETQYF
TGCAGCGTTAGGGCGCCGGAGACCCAGTACTTC
>TRBJ1-1|NA|TRBV12-3/TRBV12-4|TRBD1|15
CASSFPGTGVTEAFF
TGTGCCAGCAGTTTCCCCGGGACAGGGGTGACTGAAGCTTTCTTT
>TRBJ2-2|NA|TRBV4-2|NA|17
CASSPQYREKNTGELFF
TGTGCCAGCAGCCCCCAATATCGGGAGAAAAACACCGGGGAGCTGTTTTTT
>TRBJ2-5|few|TRBV6-6|NA|15
CASSYLRESGETQYF
TGTGCCAGCAGTTACCTGCGCGAGTCGGGGGAGACCCAGTACTTC
>TRBJ2-3|few|TRBV6-2/TRBV6-3|TRBD1|19
CASSSYPGQALISTDTQYF
TGTGCCAGCAGTTCCTACCCGGGACAGGCACTAATTAGCACAGATACGCAGTATTTT
>TRBJ1-4|once|TRBV29-1|TRBD1|14
CSVEGGQGNEKLFF
TGCAGCGTTGAAGGGGGACAGGGGAATGAAAAACTGTTTTTT
>TRBJ2-7|NA|TRBV7-2|NA|12
CASRGFAAEQYF
TGTGCCAGCAGAGGGTTCGCCGCCGAGCAGTACTTC
>TRBJ2-5|few|TRBV18|NA|14
CASSPQGPQETQYF
TGTGCCAGCTCACCGCAGGGACCCCAAGAGACCCAGTACTTC
>TRBJ2-5|NA|TRBV12-3/TRBV12-4|NA|15
CASSFGTPQGETQYF
TGTGCCAGCAGTTTCGGAACTCCCCAGGGGGAGACCCAGTACTTC
>TRBJ2-1|NA|TRBV9|TRBD2|15
CASTWGTSGNNEQFF
TGTGCCAGCACCTGGGGGACTAGCGGGAACAATGAGCAGTTCTTC
>TRBJ1-3|NA|TRBV6-5|NA|13
CASRGFSGNTIYF
TGTGCCAGCAGGGGTTTCTCTGGAAACACCATATATTTT
>TRBJ2-7|few|TRBV29-1|TRBD2|14
CSVELAGEYYEQYF
TGCAGCGTTGAACTAGCGGGAGAGTACTACGAGCAGTACTTC
>TRBJ2-5|NA|TRBV12-3/TRBV12-4|TRBD2|16
CASTPLVGGRGETQYF
TGTGCCAGCACACCCCTAGTCGGCGGGAGAGGGGAGACCCAGTACTTC
>TRBJ1-4|few|TRBV29-1|TRBD1|13
CSVSGTVNEKLFF
TGCAGCGTTTCCGGGACAGTCAATGAAAAACTGTTTTTT
>TRBJ2-1|NA|TRBV29-1|NA|13
CSVLPGRYNEQFF
TGCAGCGTTTTACCGGGACGATACAATGAGCAGTTCTTC
>TRBJ2-5|few|TRBV7-6|NA|16
CASSPEEVVLQETQYF
TGTGCCAGCAGCCCCGAGGAGGTAGTGCTGCAAGAGACCCAGTACTTC
>TRBJ1-5|NA|TRBV5-6|NA|15
CASSTAQTGNQPQHF
TGTGCCAGCAGCACCGCGCAGACAGGCAATCAGCCCCAGCATTTT
>TRBJ2-3|NA|TRBV20-1|NA|13
CSASPSSTDTQYF
TGCAGTGCTAGCCCCTCTAGCACAGATACGCAGTATTTT
>TRBJ2-1|NA|TRBV5-1|NA|14
CASSLASRSNEQFF
TGCGCCAGCAGCTTGGCGTCTAGGTCCAATGAGCAGTTCTTC
>TRBJ2-3|NA|TRBV20-1|NA|15
CSASVGRLGTDTQYF
TGCAGTGCTAGTGTAGGGCGGCTGGGCACAGATACGCAGTATTTT